Below, one T cell receptor beta chain is given with its context. Each subset's genomic DNA was split evenly across several immunoSEQ plates. Profiling relied on immunoSEQ multiplex PCR, and the TCRdb table lists in-frame clones only, not all of them. The sample holds 2 million to 2.5 million clones, almost 96% seen once. The data derive from a study of shared clonotypes between healthy human individuals. Trimming pared 6 bases from V and 1 base from J, leaving 9 bases between. The CDR3 covers 12 residues. Germline V gene data show CDR1 as SQVTM and CDR2 as ANQGSEA. Sequencing was done on a sample of naive CD4+ T cells sorted from blood. Sample subset: CD45RA+ positively selected. This clonotype was obtained from a man aged 18 to 29 in good health. V is TRBV29-1 and J is TRBJ1-1; D gene ambiguous. This CDR3 reads CSVMPQNTEAFF. The CDR3 DNA is TGCAGCGTGATGCCTCAGAACACTGAAGCTTTCTTT. The full variable domain, in which reference TRBV29-1 and TRBJ1-1 provide the parts outside the CDR3, is SAVISQKPSRDICQRGTSLTIQCQVDSQVTMMFWYRQQPGQSLTLIATANQGSEATYESGFVIDKFPISRPNLTFSTLTVSNMSPEDSSIYLCSVMPQNTEAFFGQGTRLTVV.